This entry lists 16 T cell receptor beta chains sequenced from one sample in a study of regulatory T cells in long-lasting Graves disease. Time point indicated: newly diagnosed GD, antithyroid drugs for less than 3 months. From RNA extracted from PBMCs, the TCR library was made. Through Arm-PCR of CDR3 regions and iRepertoire HTBI primers, TCR beta libraries were built. A single record per CDR3 protein comes from TCRdb applying MiXCR to the multiplex PCR reads. Found here are approximately 400,000 distinct CDR3 sequences, 15% of them singletons; the top ten hold 16%. In addition, the sample was reused for a study of T cells in Graves' hyperthyroidism and ophthalmopathy.

The input for sequencing was peripheral blood mononuclear cells (PBMCs), taken at new diagnosis, from a patient treated with antithyroid drugs. The receptors were sampled from a woman aged 25-40 years with Graves disease.

The chain uses TRBV6-1 and TRBJ2-4; 11 positions agree with TRBD2. The CDR3 is 15 residues long. Germline V gene lookup returns CDR1 MNHNS and CDR2 SASEGT. The CDR3 DNA sequence: TGTGCTACAGCGGTCGGGACTAGCGGTCACAATGAGCAGTACTTC. It translates to CATAVGTSGHNEQYF.

J is TRBJ2-3 and V is TRBV20-1, with D tentatively TRBD2 (6 bases). Looked up from germline, CDR1 is DFQATT and CDR2 is SNEGSKA (reference sequence). The V gene lost 0 bases and the J gene lost 5 bases, with 12 bases spanning the gap. This CDR3 is built from 14 residues. The CDR3 DNA sequence: TGCAGTGCTAGAGATCTTCAGCGGGTAGATACGCAGTATTTT. It yields the protein CSARDLQRVDTQYF.

The CDR3 DNA reads TGTGCCACCAGTGAGGGGACACCAGATACGCAGTATTTT. Its translation is CATSEGTPDTQYF. The J gene is TRBJ2-3, the V gene TRBV24-1, with a tentative D call TRBD1 (6 bases). The V end lost 4 bases, the J end lost 4 bases, and 8 bases lay between the germline ends. The CDR3 consists of 13 residues. The V gene's germline CDR1 is KGHDR and CDR2 SFDVKD.

A few counts support this clonotype. The chain links TRBV30 to TRBJ2-7, with 8 bases identical to TRBD2. Trimming at V came to 8 bases and at J to 3 bases, leaving 9 bases not matched to a gene. This CDR3 comprises 13 residues. Per the germline V gene, CDR1 is GTSNPN and CDR2 is SVGIG (reference sequence). CDR3 coding DNA: TGTGCCGCCCGAGCGGGAGCGATCTACGAGCAGTACTTC. This sequence encodes CAARAGAIYEQYF.

This chain joins TRBV4-1 and TRBJ2-7; perhaps TRBD2 as D (5 bases). This CDR3 contains 15 residues. Trimming pared 1 base from V and 2 bases from J, leaving 12 bases between. The germline CDR1 and CDR2 sequences are MGHRA and YSYEKL. The CDR3 DNA is TGCGCCAGCAGCCAAGTCGGACTGTTAACCTACGAGCAGTACTTC. Encoded protein: CASSQVGLLTYEQYF.

This clonotype came up a few times. The chain couples TRBV7-9 to TRBJ1-1; no reliable D call. Trimming pared 8 bases from V and 3 bases from J, leaving 7 bases between. CDR1 is SEHNR, CDR2 FQNEAQ, per germline (reference sequence). This CDR3 comprises 11 residues. CDR3 sequence (DNA): TGTGCCAGCGGTCGAGACACTGAAGCTTTCTTT. Encoded protein: CASGRDTEAFF.

This clonotype has ten or more counts. The genes are TRBV12-3 or TRBV12-4 and TRBJ2-6; TRBD1 matches at 11 bases. V was clipped by 6 bases and J by 3 bases; unmatched bases: 13. This CDR3 is 19 amino acids long. DNA of the CDR3: TGTGCCAGCAGGGCCCCGGGACAGGGGGTGGTAAGTGGGGCCAACGTCCTGACTTTC. Protein sequence: CASRAPGQGVVSGANVLTF.

This clonotype was seen once. This rearrangement joins TRBV19 to TRBJ2-1, with no clear D. V dropped 4 bases and J dropped 5 bases, with 6 bases sitting between them. The germline gives CDR1 LNHDA, CDR2 SQIVND (reference sequence). The CDR3 consists of 12 residues. The CDR3 is CASSRVNNEQFF. The CDR3 DNA sequence: TGTGCCAGTAGTAGGGTAAACAATGAGCAGTTCTTC.

This clonotype was seen many times. The gene calls are TRBV5-1 and TRBJ1-1, with D unclear. The germline CDR1 and CDR2 sequences are SGHRS and YFSETQ. The CDR3 has 16 residues. Trimming removed 0 bases at V and 1 base at J, with 13 bases between. The CDR3 region has the DNA TGCGCCAGCAGCTTGGGAGGGATAGGGTCGAACACTGAAGCTTTCTTT. Encoded protein: CASSLGGIGSNTEAFF.

The V gene is TRBV9, the J gene TRBJ1-2; a possible D gene is TRBD1 (6 bases). The CDR3 extends over 14 amino acids. Trimming shortened V by 4 bases and J by 7 bases, and 17 bases separated the two germline ends. The germline V gene has CDR1 SGDLS and CDR2 YYNGEE. DNA of the CDR3: TGTGCCAGCAGCCCACTCCAGGGGAGGGGTGGCTACACCTTC. Protein sequence: CASSPLQGRGGYTF.

This chain connects TRBV6-9 to TRBJ1-6; D possibly corresponds to TRBD1 (6 bases). V was trimmed by 3 bases and J by 6 bases, leaving 15 bases between them. Germline V CDR1 and CDR2: MNHGY, SVAAGI. The CDR3 consists of 16 residues. The CDR3 here is CASSYSNRALNSPLHF. As DNA, the CDR3 is TGTGCCAGCAGTTACTCTAACAGGGCCCTTAATTCACCCCTCCACTTT.

J is TRBJ2-1 and V is TRBV19; tentative D call: TRBD1 (5 bases). V was pared by 2 bases and J by 7 bases, with 9 bases between. The CDR3 contains 13 residues. Germline CDR1 and CDR2: LNHDA and SQIVND (reference sequence). DNA of the CDR3: TGTGCCAGTAGTATATCCAGGGTAAATGAGCAGTTCTTC. Encoded protein: CASSISRVNEQFF.

The V and J genes are TRBV4-1 and TRBJ2-7; D unclear. The germline V gene has CDR1 MGHRA and CDR2 YSYEKL. The CDR3 runs to 13 residues. Trimming took off 2 bases at V and 3 bases at J, with 8 bases between the two ends. The CDR3 DNA reads TGCGCCAGCAGCCAACAGGAGATCTACGAGCAGTACTTC. It codes for CASSQQEIYEQYF.

Many counts were recorded for this clonotype. The V and J genes are TRBV5-1 and TRBJ2-1; 7 bases align to TRBD2. The CDR3 contains 16 residues. Germline CDR1 and CDR2: SGHRS and YFSETQ. V dropped 0 bases and J dropped 4; count of bases not matched to a gene: 7. CDR3 nucleotides: TGCGCCAGCAGCTTGGGCGGGCGGGAGTTGTACAATGAGCAGTTCTTC. Translated: CASSLGGRELYNEQFF.

This clonotype was observed many times. The chain uses TRBV24-1 and TRBJ1-4, with 12 bases fitting TRBD1. Trimming at V came to 7 bases and at J to 8 bases, leaving 1 base not matched to a gene. Per germline, CDR1 KGHDR and CDR2 SFDVKD. This CDR3 is built from 13 residues. CDR3 sequence: CATSGTGGEKLFF. In nucleotides, the CDR3 is TGTGCCACCAGCGGGACAGGGGGCGAAAAACTGTTTTTT.

This clonotype was seen a few times. The J gene is TRBJ1-5, the V gene TRBV19, with 9 bases matching TRBD1. This CDR3 region has 15 residues. V lost 5 bases to trimming and J lost 7 bases; unmatched junction nucleotides: 9. Germline CDR1 and CDR2: LNHDA and SQIVND (reference sequence). The CDR3 reads CASSVTGQGGQPQHF. As DNA, the CDR3 is TGTGCCAGTAGTGTGACGGGACAGGGTGGCCAGCCCCAGCATTTT.